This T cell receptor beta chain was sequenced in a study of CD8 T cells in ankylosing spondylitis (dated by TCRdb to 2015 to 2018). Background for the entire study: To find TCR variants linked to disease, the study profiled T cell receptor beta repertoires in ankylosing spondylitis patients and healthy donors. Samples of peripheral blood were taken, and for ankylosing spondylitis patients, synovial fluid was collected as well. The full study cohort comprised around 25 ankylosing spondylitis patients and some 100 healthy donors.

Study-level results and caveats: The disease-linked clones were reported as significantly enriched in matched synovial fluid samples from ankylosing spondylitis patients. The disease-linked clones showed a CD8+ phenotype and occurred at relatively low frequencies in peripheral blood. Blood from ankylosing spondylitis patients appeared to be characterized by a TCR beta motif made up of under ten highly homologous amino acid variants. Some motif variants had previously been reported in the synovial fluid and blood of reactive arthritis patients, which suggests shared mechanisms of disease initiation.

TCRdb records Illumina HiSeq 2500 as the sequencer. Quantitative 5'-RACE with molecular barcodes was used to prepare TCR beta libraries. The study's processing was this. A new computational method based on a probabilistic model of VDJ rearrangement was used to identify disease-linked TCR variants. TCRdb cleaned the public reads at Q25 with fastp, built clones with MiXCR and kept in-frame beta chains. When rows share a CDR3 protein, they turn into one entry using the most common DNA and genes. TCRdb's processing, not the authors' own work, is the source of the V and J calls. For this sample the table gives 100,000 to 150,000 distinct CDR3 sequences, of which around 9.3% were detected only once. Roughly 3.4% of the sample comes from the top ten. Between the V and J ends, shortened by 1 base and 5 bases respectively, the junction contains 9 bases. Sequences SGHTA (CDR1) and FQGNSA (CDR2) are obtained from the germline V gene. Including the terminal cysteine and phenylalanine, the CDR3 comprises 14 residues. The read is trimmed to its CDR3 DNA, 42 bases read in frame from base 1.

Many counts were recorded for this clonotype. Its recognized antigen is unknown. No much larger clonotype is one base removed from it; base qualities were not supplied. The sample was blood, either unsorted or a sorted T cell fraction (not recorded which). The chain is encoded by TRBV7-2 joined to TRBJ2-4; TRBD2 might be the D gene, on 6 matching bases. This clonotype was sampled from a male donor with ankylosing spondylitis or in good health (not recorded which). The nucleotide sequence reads TGTGCCAGCAGCTTAGTAGCGGTGGAAAACATTCAGTACTTC. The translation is CASSLVAVENIQYF.